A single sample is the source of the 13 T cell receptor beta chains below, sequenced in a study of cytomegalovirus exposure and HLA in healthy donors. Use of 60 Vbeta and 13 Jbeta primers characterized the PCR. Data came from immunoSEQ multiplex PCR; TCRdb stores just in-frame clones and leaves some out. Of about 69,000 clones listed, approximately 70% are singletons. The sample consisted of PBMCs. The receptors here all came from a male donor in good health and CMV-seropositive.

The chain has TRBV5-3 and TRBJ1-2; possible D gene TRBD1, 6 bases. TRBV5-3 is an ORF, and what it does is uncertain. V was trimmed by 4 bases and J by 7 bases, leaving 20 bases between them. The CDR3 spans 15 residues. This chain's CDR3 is CARSRTGQWPLGYTF. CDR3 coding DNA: TGTGCCAGAAGCCGGACGGGACAATGGCCTCTTGGCTACACCTTC.

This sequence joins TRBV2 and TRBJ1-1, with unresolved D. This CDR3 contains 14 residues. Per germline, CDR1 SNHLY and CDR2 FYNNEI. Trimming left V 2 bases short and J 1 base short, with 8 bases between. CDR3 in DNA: TGTGCCAGCAGTGAACGGGAGGGGAACACTGAAGCTTTCTTT. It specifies CASSEREGNTEAFF.

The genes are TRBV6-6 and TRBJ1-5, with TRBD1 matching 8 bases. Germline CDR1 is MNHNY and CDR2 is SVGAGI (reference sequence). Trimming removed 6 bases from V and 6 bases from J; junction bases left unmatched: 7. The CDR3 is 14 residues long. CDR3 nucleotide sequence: TGTGCCAGCAGCTCGGACAGGGCCGGTCAGCCCCAGCATTTT. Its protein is CASSSDRAGQPQHF.

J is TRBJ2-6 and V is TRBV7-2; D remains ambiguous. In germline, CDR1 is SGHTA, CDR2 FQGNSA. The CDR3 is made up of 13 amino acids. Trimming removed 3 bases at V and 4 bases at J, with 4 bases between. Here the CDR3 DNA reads TGTGCCAGCAGCTTCGCGGGGGCCAACGTCCTGACTTTC. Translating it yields CASSFAGANVLTF.

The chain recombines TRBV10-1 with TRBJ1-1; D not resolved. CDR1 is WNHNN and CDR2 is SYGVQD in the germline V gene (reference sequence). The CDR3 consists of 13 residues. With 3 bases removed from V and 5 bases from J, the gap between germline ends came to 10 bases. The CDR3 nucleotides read TGCGCCAGCAGTGAACGTCCGGGGACTGAAGCTTTCTTT. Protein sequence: CASSERPGTEAFF.

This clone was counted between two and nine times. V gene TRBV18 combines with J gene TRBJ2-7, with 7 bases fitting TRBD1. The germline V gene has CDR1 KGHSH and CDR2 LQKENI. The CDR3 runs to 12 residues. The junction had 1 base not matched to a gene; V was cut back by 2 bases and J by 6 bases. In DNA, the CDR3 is TGTGCCAGCTCACCAGACAGGGCCGAGCAGTACTTC. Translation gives CASSPDRAEQYF. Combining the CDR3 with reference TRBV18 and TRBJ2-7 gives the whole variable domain NAGVMQNPRHLVRRRGQEARLRCSPMKGHSHVYWYRQLPEEGLKFMVYLQKENIIDESGMPKERFSAEFPKEGPSILRIQQVVRGDSAAYFCASSPDRAEQYFGPGTRLTVT.

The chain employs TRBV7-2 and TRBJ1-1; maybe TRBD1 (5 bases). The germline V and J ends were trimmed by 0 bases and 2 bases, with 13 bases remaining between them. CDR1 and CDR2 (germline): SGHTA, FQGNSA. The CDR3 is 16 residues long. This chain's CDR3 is CASSLARGRLNTEAFF. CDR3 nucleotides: TGTGCCAGCAGCTTAGCGCGGGGCAGGCTAAACACTGAAGCTTTCTTT. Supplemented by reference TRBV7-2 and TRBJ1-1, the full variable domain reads GAGVSQSPSNKVTEKGKDVELRCDPISGHTALYWYRQSLGQGLEFLIYFQGNSAPDKSGLPSDRFSAERTGGSVSTLTIQRTQQEDSAVYLCASSLARGRLNTEAFFGQGTRLTVV.

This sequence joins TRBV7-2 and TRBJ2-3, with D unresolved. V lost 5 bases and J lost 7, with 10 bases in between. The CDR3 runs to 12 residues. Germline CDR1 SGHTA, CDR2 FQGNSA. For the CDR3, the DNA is TGTGCCAGCAGCACACTAACGTATACGCAGTATTTT. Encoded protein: CASSTLTYTQYF.

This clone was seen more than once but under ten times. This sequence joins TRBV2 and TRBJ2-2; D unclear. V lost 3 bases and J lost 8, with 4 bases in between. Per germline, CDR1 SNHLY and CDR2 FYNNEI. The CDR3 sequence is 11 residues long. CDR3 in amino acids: CASSDLGELFF. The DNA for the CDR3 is TGTGCCAGCAGTGACTTGGGGGAGCTGTTTTTT.

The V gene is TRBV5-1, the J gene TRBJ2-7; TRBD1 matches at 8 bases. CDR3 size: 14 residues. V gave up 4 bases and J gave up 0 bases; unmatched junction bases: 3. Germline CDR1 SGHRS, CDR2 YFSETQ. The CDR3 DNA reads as TGCGCCAGCAGCGGACAGGGAGGCTCCTACGAGCAGTACTTC. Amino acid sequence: CASSGQGGSYEQYF.

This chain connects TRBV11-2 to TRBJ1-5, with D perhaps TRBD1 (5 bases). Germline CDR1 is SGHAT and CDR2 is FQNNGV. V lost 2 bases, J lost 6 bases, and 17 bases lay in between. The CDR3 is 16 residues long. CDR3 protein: CASSLTVGREAQPQHF. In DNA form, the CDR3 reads TGTGCCAGCAGCTTAACCGTGGGCAGGGAGGCTCAGCCCCAGCATTTT.

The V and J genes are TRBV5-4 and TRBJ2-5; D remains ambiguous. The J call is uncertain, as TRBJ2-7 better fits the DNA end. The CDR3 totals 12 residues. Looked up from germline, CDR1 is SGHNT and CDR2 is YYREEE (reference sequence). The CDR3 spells CASSLDRIEQYF. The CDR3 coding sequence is TGTGCCAGCAGCTTGGACAGAATCGAGCAGTACTTC.

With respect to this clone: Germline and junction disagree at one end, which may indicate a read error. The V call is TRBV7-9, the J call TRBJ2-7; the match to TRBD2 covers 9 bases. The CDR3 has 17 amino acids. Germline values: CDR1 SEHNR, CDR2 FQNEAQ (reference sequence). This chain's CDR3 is CSSSLEGGASGAYEQYF. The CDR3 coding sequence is TGTTCCAGCAGCTTAGAGGGTGGGGCTAGCGGGGCCTACGAGCAGTACTTC.